These 2 T cell receptor beta chains share one sample of origin, sequenced in a study of beta chain features in type 1 diabetes. The whole isolated RNA underwent reverse transcription, so sequencing captured expressed TCRB transcripts. Generated by immunoSEQ multiplex PCR, the TCRdb table keeps only in-frame clones and is missing some. The data show hundreds of thousands of clones, with roughly 15% seen just once and about 0.087% held by the top ten. The sequencing input was naive CD4+ T cells from blood. The receptors were gathered from a man aged 18 to 30 in good health.

This clone has only a few counts. The chain is built from TRBV27 and TRBJ2-5, with D possibly being TRBD2 (6 bases). CDR3 length equals 14 residues. The V gene's germline CDR1 is MNHEY and CDR2 SMNVEV (reference sequence). The ends were cut back, 3 bases at V and 1 base at J, with 9 bases in the middle. The CDR3 region has the DNA TGTGCCAGCAGTTTCGCGGGGTCCCAAGAGACCCAGTACTTC. Amino acid sequence: CASSFAGSQETQYF.

The gene calls are TRBV15 and TRBJ1-4; 9 bases are a match to TRBD1. The trim removed 3 bases at V and 0 bases at J, leaving 2 bases unmatched. CDR1 is LNHNV and CDR2 is YYDKDF in the germline V gene (reference sequence). This CDR3 is 16 amino acids long. CDR3 protein: CATSSGQGTTNEKLFF. CDR3 in DNA: TGTGCCACCAGCAGCGGACAGGGGACAACTAATGAAAAACTGTTTTTT.